This T cell receptor (beta chain) derives from a study of blood T cell repertoires in COVID-19. Between the trimmed V and J ends, which lost 2 bases and 5 bases, there was a span of 13 bases. The CDR3 is made up of 15 amino acids. Germline lookup yields CDR1 MGHRA and CDR2 YSYEKL. Method: immunoSEQ multiplex PCR; TCRdb's copy keeps in-frame clones and lacks some. Among approximately 100,000 clones listed, over 80% were seen once. J is TRBJ1-3 and V is TRBV4-1; D might be TRBD1 (6 bases). The TCR was taken from a man between 45 and 60 years old with active COVID-19. Sequenced material: peripheral blood. CDR3 nucleotides: TGCGCCAGCAGCCAATCCCATGACAGGCGAAACACCATATATTTT. Translated, it gives CASSQSHDRRNTIYF.